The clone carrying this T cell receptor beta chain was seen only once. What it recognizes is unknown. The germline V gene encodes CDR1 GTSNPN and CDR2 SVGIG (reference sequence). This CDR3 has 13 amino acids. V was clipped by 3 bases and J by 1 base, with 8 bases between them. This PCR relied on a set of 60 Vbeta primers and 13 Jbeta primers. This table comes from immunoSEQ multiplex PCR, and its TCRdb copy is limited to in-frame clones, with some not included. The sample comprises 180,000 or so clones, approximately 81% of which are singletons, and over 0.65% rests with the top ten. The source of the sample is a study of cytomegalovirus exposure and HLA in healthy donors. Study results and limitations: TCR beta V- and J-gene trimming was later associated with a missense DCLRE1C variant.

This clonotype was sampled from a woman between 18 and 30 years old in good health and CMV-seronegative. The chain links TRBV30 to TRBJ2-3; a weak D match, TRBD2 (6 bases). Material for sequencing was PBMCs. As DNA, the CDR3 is TGTGCCTGGAGGACGGGAGGCACAGATACGCAGTATTTT. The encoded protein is CAWRTGGTDTQYF.